This TCR beta chain was observed in a study of blood T cell repertoires in COVID-19. Adults between roughly 18 and 95 years of age took part from about two dozen US areas. In assigning cohorts, the study relied on participant-reported clinical history. As originally analysed: Amplification with reference gene primers provided the estimates of nucleated cell counts. Profiled with immunoSEQ multiplex PCR; TCRdb holds only in-frame clones, not every one. V, J and clone size are those of that table, while D and trimming were read from the DNA. Here the sample spans around 250,000 clones, about 80% being singletons. V dropped 4 bases and J dropped 4 bases, with 10 bases sitting between them. Germline V gene lookup returns CDR1 SEHNR and CDR2 FQNEAQ (reference sequence). The CDR3 sequence is 14 residues long.

The sequence came from a man aged 35 to 55 who had recovered from COVID-19. Sequenced input: PBMCs or T cells enriched from blood (not recorded which). The chain employs TRBV7-9 and TRBJ2-2; no clear D. Here the CDR3 DNA reads TGTGCCAGCAGCTCCTTCCCTAGCACCGGGGAGCTGTTTTTT. It translates to CASSSFPSTGELFF.